The 29 T cell receptor beta chains in this list originate from one sample, sequenced in a study of shared clonotypes between healthy human individuals (dated by TCRdb to between 2020 and 2021). CD8 naive samples were CD45RO-negative cells positively selected for CCR7, giving a CD45RA+CCR7+ population that excluded TemRA cells. The library was produced with the immunoSEQ multiplex PCR assay. The table comes from immuneACCESS by way of TCRdb, which keeps in-frame sequences with V and J called. Part of the clones is missing from these tables; in studies checked, under half for an unresolved V gene and the rest for unknown reasons. The table for this sample lists about 800,000 clones; 96% of them were counted only once. About 0.25% of the sample goes to the ten largest clones. The sequenced sample consisted of naive CD8+ T cells sorted from blood. According to the study, the label for this sample's cell subset or site signals: CD45RA+CCR7+. These receptors all come from a man between 25 and 39 years old in good health.

The J gene is TRBJ1-2, the V gene TRBV5-8; D gene uncertain. The CDR3 is 13 residues long. Germline CDR1 is SGHTS and CDR2 is YDEGEE. Trimming left V 1 base short and J 0 bases short, with 4 bases between. The CDR3 DNA reads as TGTGCCAGCAGCTTGTTCGCTAACTATGGCTACACCTTC. Amino acids: CASSLFANYGYTF.

This chain links TRBV6-1 with TRBJ2-3; D is unclear. Trimming stripped 7 bases from V and 3 bases from J, with 11 bases between. Germline CDR1 reads MNHNS; CDR2 reads SASEGT. The CDR3 totals 13 residues. This CDR3 reads CASTPGATDTQYF. In DNA, the CDR3 is TGTGCCAGCACCCCCGGCGCAACAGATACGCAGTATTTT.

About this clone itself: This CDR3 is also generated by other DNA sequences in the sample. The J gene is TRBJ2-7, the V gene TRBV27; weak D call: TRBD2 (5 bases). The CDR3 is 14 amino acids. Trimming took 0 bases from V and 2 from J, leaving 8 bases between them. The germline CDR1 and CDR2 sequences are MNHEY and SMNVEV (reference sequence). The CDR3 spells CASSLSAGAYEQYF. DNA of the CDR3: TGTGCCAGCAGTTTATCGGCGGGTGCCTACGAGCAGTACTTC.

The chain uses TRBV27 and TRBJ2-6, with a possible D match to TRBD1 (5 bases). V lost 5 bases and J 0 bases, leaving 8 bases between the germline ends. This CDR3 is 15 amino acids long. CDR1 and CDR2 (germline): MNHEY, SMNVEV (reference sequence). The CDR3 nucleotides are TGTGCCAGCAGTCTGACAGACTCTGGGGCCAACGTCCTGACTTTC. Translated, it gives CASSLTDSGANVLTF.

This clone has just one count. The rearrangement joins TRBV29-1 to TRBJ2-7; 10 nucleotides agree with TRBD1. Looked up from germline, CDR1 is SQVTM and CDR2 is ANQGSEA. CDR3 size: 15 residues. V was clipped by 1 base and J by 1 base; unmatched bases: 4. The CDR3 region has the DNA TGCAGCGTTGAAGGGACAGGGGGAGAGTCCTACGAGCAGTACTTC. This encodes CSVEGTGGESYEQYF.

V is TRBV27 and J is TRBJ2-1; unclear D gene. Germline CDR1 MNHEY, CDR2 SMNVEV (reference sequence). The CDR3 spans 14 residues. Trimming took off 5 bases at V and 0 bases at J, with 8 bases between the two ends. The CDR3 is CASSPSSSYNEQFF. As DNA, the CDR3 is TGTGCCAGCAGTCCCTCGAGCTCCTACAATGAGCAGTTCTTC.

CDR3 DNA sequence: TGTGCCAGCAGCTTGGGAACAGGTACCTACGAGCAGTACTTC. Translating it yields CASSLGTGTYEQYF. The chain uses TRBV5-5 and TRBJ2-7; D may be TRBD1 (5 bases). Germline CDR1 is SGHKS and CDR2 is YYEKEE (reference sequence). V dropped 0 bases and J dropped 2 bases, with 9 bases sitting between them. The CDR3 has 14 amino acids.

This chain uses TRBV2 with TRBJ1-1, with D possibly being TRBD1 (6 bases). CDR3 length equals 15 residues. V was trimmed by 4 bases and J by 0 bases, leaving 12 bases between them. Germline V CDR1 and CDR2: SNHLY, FYNNEI. The CDR3 here is CASSGGTTLNTEAFF. The CDR3 bases are TGTGCCAGCAGTGGTGGGACAACACTGAACACTGAAGCTTTCTTT.

This clone was observed a single time. The chain carries TRBV27 and TRBJ2-1, with 12 positions matching TRBD2. V shed 6 bases and J 4 bases; nucleotides not matched to a gene: 7. The CDR3 totals 16 residues. The germline gives CDR1 MNHEY, CDR2 SMNVEV (reference sequence). CDR3 sequence: CASSTLAGGRYNEQFF. CDR3 DNA sequence: TGTGCCAGCAGCACACTAGCGGGAGGCAGATACAATGAGCAGTTCTTC.

The chain employs TRBV19 and TRBJ1-5; D unclear. The CDR3 loop spans 15 amino acids. Germline V CDR1 and CDR2: LNHDA, SQIVND (reference sequence). Trimming took off 4 bases at V and 0 bases at J, with 10 bases between the two ends. The CDR3 protein is CASSKSAYSNQPQHF. The CDR3 bases are TGTGCCAGTAGTAAGTCGGCTTATAGCAATCAGCCCCAGCATTTT.

Worth noting for this clone: Other DNA sequences in the sample encode the same CDR3. V and J are TRBV19 and TRBJ1-1, with no clear D. Germline assignment: CDR1 LNHDA and CDR2 SQIVND (reference sequence). Trimming removed 3 bases at V and 1 base at J, with 6 bases between. This CDR3 has 13 amino acids. The CDR3 DNA is TGTGCCAGTAGTATTAACAGGAACACTGAAGCTTTCTTT. Amino acid sequence: CASSINRNTEAFF.

This chain uses TRBV2 with TRBJ1-1; TRBD1 aligns across 11 bases. The germline CDR1 and CDR2 sequences are SNHLY and FYNNEI. J lost 6 bases, V lost 7 bases, and 7 bases had no gene match. CDR3 size: 14 residues. CDR3 in amino acids: CASNPGQGVSEAFF. The DNA for the CDR3 is TGTGCCAGCAATCCGGGACAGGGGGTTTCTGAAGCTTTCTTT.

The chain carries TRBV5-6 and TRBJ2-1, with 7 bases matching TRBD2. CDR3 size: 17 residues. J was trimmed by 4 bases and V by 4 bases; bases with no gene match: 14. CDR1 and CDR2 (germline): SGHDT, YYEEEE. The CDR3 coding sequence is TGTGCCAGCAGCGTTGTTTCGTCGTTAGCGGGTTACAATGAGCAGTTCTTC. Translated: CASSVVSSLAGYNEQFF.

The J gene is TRBJ1-5, the V gene TRBV7-6; TRBD1 is a possible D gene (5 bases). The CDR3 totals 12 residues. Trimming left V 5 bases short and J 5 bases short, with 7 bases between. CDR1 and CDR2 (germline): SGHVS, FNYEAQ. The chain's CDR3 is CASSPRDQPQHF. The CDR3 nucleotides are TGTGCCAGCAGCCCCAGGGATCAGCCCCAGCATTTT.

The rearrangement links TRBV2 to TRBJ2-3; 7 nucleotides line up with TRBD2. The V gene's germline CDR1 is SNHLY and CDR2 FYNNEI. V shed 3 bases and J 2 bases; nucleotides not matched to a gene: 5. This CDR3 region has 15 residues. CDR3 residues: CASSEREYYTDTQYF. The CDR3 coding sequence is TGTGCCAGCAGTGAGCGGGAGTACTACACAGATACGCAGTATTTT.

The chain couples TRBV10-3 to TRBJ2-2; D remains unclear. Trimming pared 3 bases from V and 0 bases from J, leaving 8 bases between. The CDR3 spans 15 residues. Looked up from germline, CDR1 is ENHRY and CDR2 is SYGVKD. The CDR3 loop is CAISESGTNTGELFF. The CDR3 DNA reads as TGTGCCATCAGTGAAAGTGGCACGAACACCGGGGAGCTGTTTTTT.

The chain is built from TRBV9 and TRBJ1-4; the match to TRBD1 covers 7 bases. Trimming removed 3 bases from V and 7 bases from J; junction bases left unmatched: 6. The CDR3 has 14 residues. CDR1 and CDR2 (germline): SGDLS, YYNGEE. CDR3 protein: CASSARQGAEKLFF. The CDR3, as DNA: TGTGCCAGCAGCGCCCGACAGGGAGCTGAAAAACTGTTTTTT.

This clone was detected only once. CDR3 protein: CASSSGSISGNTIYF. In DNA form, the CDR3 reads TGTGCCAGCAGCTCGGGCAGCATATCTGGAAACACCATATATTTT. The rearrangement links TRBV7-9 to TRBJ1-3; D is uncertain. CDR1 is SEHNR and CDR2 is FQNEAQ in the germline V gene (reference sequence). The CDR3 covers 15 residues. Deletions cut 4 bases from V and 1 base from J, with 11 bases between.

This chain uses TRBV10-3 with TRBJ2-7, with 7 bases identical to TRBD1. The CDR3 has 11 residues. Germline V gene lookup returns CDR1 ENHRY and CDR2 SYGVKD. Unmatched junction bases numbered 1, after V lost 7 bases and J lost 4 bases. The CDR3 protein is CAIKGAYEQYF. The DNA of the CDR3 is TGTGCCATCAAGGGGGCTTACGAGCAGTACTTC.

The chain carries TRBV2 and TRBJ1-2; no definite D call. The CDR3 has 11 amino acids. Germline CDR1 and CDR2: SNHLY and FYNNEI. The CDR3 sequence: CVPRGAMGYTF. The DNA for the CDR3 is TGTGTTCCACGGGGAGCTATGGGCTACACCTTC. The whole variable domain, filled in from reference TRBV2 and TRBJ1-2, reads EPEVTQTPSHQVTQMGQEVILRCVPISNHLYFYWYRQILGQKVEFLVSFYNNEISEKSEIFDDQFSVERPDGSNFTLKIRSTKLEDSAMYFCVPRGAMGYTFGSGTRLTVV.

On this clone itself: This sample also contains other DNA sequences that code for the same CDR3. In DNA, the CDR3 is TGCAGCGTTGTCCTGAGCTCCTACGAGCAGTACTTC. Residues: CSVVLSSYEQYF. The chain recombines TRBV29-1 with TRBJ2-7; D unresolved. Trimming removed 4 bases at V and 0 bases at J, with 7 bases between. There are 12 residues in the CDR3. Looked up from germline, CDR1 is SQVTM and CDR2 is ANQGSEA.

The rearrangement uses TRBV11-2 and TRBJ2-7; D is perhaps TRBD1 (6 bases). Trimming took 5 bases from V and 4 from J, leaving 12 bases between them. The CDR3 is made up of 13 amino acids. Germline V CDR1 and CDR2: SGHAT, FQNNGV. CDR3 sequence: CASSTTGNYEQYF. CDR3 coding DNA: TGTGCCAGCAGCACCACAGGGAATTACGAGCAGTACTTC.

The J gene is TRBJ2-6, the V gene TRBV27; D is possibly TRBD1 or TRBD2 (5 bases each). V lost 2 bases, J lost 0 bases, and 14 bases lay in between. CDR1 is MNHEY, CDR2 SMNVEV, per germline (reference sequence). The CDR3 loop spans 18 amino acids. CDR3 sequence reads: CASSLRFIGTSGANVLTF. As DNA, the CDR3 is TGTGCCAGCAGTTTACGTTTCATCGGGACCTCTGGGGCCAACGTCCTGACTTTC.

CDR3 amino acids: CASGIYLGNSLFDPDTQYF. CDR3 sequence (DNA): TGTGCCAGCGGAATTTACTTGGGGAATAGTTTATTCGACCCAGATACGCAGTATTTT. This rearrangement joins TRBV21-1 to TRBJ2-3. TRBV21-1 constitutes a pseudogene. The CDR3 runs 19 residues.

J is TRBJ2-7 and V is TRBV2; no clear D. CDR1 is SNHLY and CDR2 is FYNNEI in the germline V gene. Trimming pared 0 bases from V and 1 base from J, leaving 7 bases between. The CDR3 is made up of 14 amino acids. The CDR3 bases are TGTGCCAGCAGTGAAGCGTGGCGGTCCTACGAGCAGTACTTC. It encodes CASSEAWRSYEQYF.

The chain joins TRBV7-9 to TRBJ2-7, with D tentatively TRBD1 (6 bases). The CDR3 is 14 residues long. Germline values: CDR1 SEHNR, CDR2 FQNEAQ (reference sequence). V lost 9 bases and J 1 base, leaving 16 bases between the germline ends. The DNA for the CDR3 is TGTGCCAGTTGTACAACAGGGTTATCCTACGAGCAGTACTTC. Protein product: CASCTTGLSYEQYF.

The genes are TRBV2 and TRBJ2-7; 7 nucleotides agree with TRBD2. Germline lookup yields CDR1 SNHLY and CDR2 FYNNEI. Unmatched junction bases numbered 22, after V lost 3 bases and J lost 2 bases. CDR3 length: 20 amino acids. This CDR3 is CASSEPREGSGSLAAYEQYF. CDR3 sequence (DNA): TGTGCCAGCAGTGAGCCTAGGGAGGGTTCAGGGAGTCTAGCGGCCTACGAGCAGTACTTC.

The chain links TRBV2 to TRBJ1-5; D is undetermined. Germline CDR1 reads SNHLY; CDR2 reads FYNNEI. The V end lost 5 bases, the J end lost 6 bases, and 11 bases lay between the germline ends. The CDR3 is 13 residues long. The CDR3 DNA reads as TGTGCCAGCAGTTACATGCCTGCTCAGCCCCAGCATTTT. Translating gives CASSYMPAQPQHF. The full variable domain, its missing parts supplied by reference TRBV2 and TRBJ1-5, is EPEVTQTPSHQVTQMGQEVILRCVPISNHLYFYWYRQILGQKVEFLVSFYNNEISEKSEIFDDQFSVERPDGSNFTLKIRSTKLEDSAMYFCASSYMPAQPQHFGDGTRLSIL.

The chain employs TRBV4-3 and TRBJ2-6; D uncertain. The germline V and J ends were trimmed by 4 bases and 5 bases, with 12 bases remaining between them. Germline V CDR1 and CDR2: LGHNA, YSLEER. The CDR3 is 15 residues long. This chain's CDR3 is CASSPEETWANVLTF. CDR3 DNA: TGCGCCAGCAGCCCTGAAGAGACTTGGGCCAACGTCCTGACTTTC.